This TCR beta chain was profiled in a study of blood T cell repertoires in COVID-19. Germline V gene sequence: CDR1 LNHDA, CDR2 SQIVND (reference sequence). The J segment lost 5 bases and the V segment lost 2 bases, leaving 2 bases of the junction unmatched. The CDR3 contains 14 residues. This table comes from immunoSEQ multiplex PCR, and its TCRdb copy is limited to in-frame clones, with some not included. The sample records 140,000 to 150,000 clones, 80% to 90% being singletons. The clonotype comes from a woman in her sixties or seventies with COVID-19, enrolled during active disease. The specimen was peripheral blood. The rearrangement joins TRBV19 to TRBJ2-1; the match to TRBD1 covers 8 bases. The CDR3 DNA is TGTGCCAGTAGTATACAGGGGGCGGACAATGAGCAGTTCTTC. This sequence encodes CASSIQGADNEQFF.